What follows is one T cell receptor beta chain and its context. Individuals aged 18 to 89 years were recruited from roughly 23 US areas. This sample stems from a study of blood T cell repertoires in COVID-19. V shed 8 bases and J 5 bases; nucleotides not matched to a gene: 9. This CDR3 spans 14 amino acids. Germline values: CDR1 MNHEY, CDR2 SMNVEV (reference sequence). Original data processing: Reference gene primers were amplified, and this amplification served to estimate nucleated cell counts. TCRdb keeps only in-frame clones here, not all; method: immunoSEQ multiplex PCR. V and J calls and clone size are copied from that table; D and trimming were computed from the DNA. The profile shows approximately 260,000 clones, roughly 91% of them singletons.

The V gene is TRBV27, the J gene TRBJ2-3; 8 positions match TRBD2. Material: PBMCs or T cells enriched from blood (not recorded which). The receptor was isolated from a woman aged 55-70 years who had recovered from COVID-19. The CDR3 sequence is CASRRSGSRDTQYF. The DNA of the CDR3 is TGTGCCAGCCGTAGGAGCGGGAGTAGAGATACGCAGTATTTT.